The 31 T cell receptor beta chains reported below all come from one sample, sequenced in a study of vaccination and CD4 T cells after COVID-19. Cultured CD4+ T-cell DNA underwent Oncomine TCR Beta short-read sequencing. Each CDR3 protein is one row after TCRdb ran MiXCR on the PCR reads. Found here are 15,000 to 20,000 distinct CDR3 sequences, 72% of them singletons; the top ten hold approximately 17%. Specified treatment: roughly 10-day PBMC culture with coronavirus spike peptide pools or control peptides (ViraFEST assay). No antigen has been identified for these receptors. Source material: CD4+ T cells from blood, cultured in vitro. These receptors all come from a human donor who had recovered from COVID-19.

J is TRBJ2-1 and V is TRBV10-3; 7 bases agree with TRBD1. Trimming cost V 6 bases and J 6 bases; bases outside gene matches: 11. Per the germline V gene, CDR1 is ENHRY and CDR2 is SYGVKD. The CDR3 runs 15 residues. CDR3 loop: CAISPVPGQSNEQFF. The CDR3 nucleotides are TGTGCCATCAGCCCAGTCCCGGGACAGAGCAATGAGCAGTTCTTC.

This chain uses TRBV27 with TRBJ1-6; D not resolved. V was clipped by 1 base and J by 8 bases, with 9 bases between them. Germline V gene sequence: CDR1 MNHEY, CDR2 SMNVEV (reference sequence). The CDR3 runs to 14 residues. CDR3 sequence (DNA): TGTGCCAGCAGTTTATGGGCTGGGGATTCACCCCTCCACTTT. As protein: CASSLWAGDSPLHF.

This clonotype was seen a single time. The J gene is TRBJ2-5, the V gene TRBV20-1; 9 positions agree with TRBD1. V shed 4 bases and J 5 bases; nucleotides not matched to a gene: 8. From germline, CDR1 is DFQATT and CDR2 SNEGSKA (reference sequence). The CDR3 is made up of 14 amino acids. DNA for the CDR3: TGCAGTGCTATGGACAGGGGCAAGGGGGAGACCCAGTACTTC. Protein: CSAMDRGKGETQYF.

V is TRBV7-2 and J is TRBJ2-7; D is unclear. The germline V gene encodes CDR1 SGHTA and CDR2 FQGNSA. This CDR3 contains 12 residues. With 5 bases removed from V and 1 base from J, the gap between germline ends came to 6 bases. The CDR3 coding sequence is TGTGCCAGCAGCCTCGGGTCCTACGAGCAGTACTTC. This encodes CASSLGSYEQYF.

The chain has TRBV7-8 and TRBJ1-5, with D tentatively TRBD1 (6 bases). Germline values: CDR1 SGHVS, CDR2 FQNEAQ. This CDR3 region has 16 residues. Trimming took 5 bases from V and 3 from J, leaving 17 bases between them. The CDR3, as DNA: TGTGCCAGCAGCCCGACCCTCGGGACATTCAATCAGCCCCAGCATTTT. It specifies CASSPTLGTFNQPQHF. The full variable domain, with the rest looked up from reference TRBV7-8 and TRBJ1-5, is GAGVSQSPRYKVAKRGQDVALRCDPISGHVSLFWYQQALGQGPEFLTYFQNEAQLDKSGLPSDRFFAERPEGSVSTLKIQRTQQEDSAVYLCASSPTLGTFNQPQHFGDGTRLSIL.

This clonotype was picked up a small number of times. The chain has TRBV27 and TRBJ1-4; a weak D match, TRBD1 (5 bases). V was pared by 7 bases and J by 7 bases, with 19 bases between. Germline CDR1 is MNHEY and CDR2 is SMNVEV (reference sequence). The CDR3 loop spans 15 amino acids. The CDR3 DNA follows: TGTGCCAGCACTCTTAGGGGACTGGGAGCTGAAAAACTGTTTTTT. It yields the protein CASTLRGLGAEKLFF.

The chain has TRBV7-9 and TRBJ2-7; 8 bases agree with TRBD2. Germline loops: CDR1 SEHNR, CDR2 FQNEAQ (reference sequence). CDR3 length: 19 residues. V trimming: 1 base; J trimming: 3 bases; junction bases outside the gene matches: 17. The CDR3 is CASSLGRLAGTRGGYEQYF. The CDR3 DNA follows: TGTGCCAGCAGCTTAGGTAGGCTAGCGGGCACCCGAGGAGGCTACGAGCAGTACTTC.

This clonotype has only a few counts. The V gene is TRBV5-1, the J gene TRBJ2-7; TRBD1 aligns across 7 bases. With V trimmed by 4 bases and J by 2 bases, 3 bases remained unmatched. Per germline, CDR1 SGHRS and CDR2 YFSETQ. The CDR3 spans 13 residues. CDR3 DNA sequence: TGCGCCAGCAGCCTGACAGGGACCTACGAGCAGTACTTC. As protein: CASSLTGTYEQYF.

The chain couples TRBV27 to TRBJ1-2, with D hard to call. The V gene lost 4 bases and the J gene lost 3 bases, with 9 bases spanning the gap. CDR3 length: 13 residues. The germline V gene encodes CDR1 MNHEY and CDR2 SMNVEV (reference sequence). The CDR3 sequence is CASSSLGYYGYTF. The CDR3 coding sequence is TGTGCCAGCAGTTCACTGGGATACTATGGCTACACCTTC.

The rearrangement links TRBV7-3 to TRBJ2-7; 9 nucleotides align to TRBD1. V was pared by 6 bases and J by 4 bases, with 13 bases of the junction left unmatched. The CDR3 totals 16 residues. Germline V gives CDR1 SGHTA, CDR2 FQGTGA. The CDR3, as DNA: TGTGCCAGCAGTCCGCGGACAGGGGTTCTATCTTACGAGCAGTACTTC. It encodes CASSPRTGVLSYEQYF.

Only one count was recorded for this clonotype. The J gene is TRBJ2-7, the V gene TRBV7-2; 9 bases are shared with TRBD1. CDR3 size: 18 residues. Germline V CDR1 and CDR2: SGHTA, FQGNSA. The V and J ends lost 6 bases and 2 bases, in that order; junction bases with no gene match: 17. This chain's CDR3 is CASSYRGRQGLSAYEQYF. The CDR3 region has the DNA TGTGCCAGCAGTTACAGGGGGCGACAGGGCCTATCTGCCTACGAGCAGTACTTC.

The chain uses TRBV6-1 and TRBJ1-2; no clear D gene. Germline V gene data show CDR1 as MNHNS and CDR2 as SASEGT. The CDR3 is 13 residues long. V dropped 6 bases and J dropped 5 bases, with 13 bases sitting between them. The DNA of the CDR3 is TGTGCCAGCAGACCCCAAGAGTGGTATGGCTACACCTTC. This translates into CASRPQEWYGYTF.

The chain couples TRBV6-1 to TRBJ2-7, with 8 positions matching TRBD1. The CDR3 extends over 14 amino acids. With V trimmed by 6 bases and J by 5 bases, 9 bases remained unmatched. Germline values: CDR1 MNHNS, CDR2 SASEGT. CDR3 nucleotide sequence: TGTGCCAGCAGATTACAGGGGGGTCCAGACGAGCAGTACTTC. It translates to CASRLQGGPDEQYF.

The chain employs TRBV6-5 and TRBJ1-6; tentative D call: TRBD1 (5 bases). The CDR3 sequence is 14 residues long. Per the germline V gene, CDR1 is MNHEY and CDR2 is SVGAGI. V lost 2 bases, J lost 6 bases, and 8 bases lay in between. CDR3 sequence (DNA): TGTGCCAGCAGTTACGGGGCTAGTAATTCACCCCTCCACTTT. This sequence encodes CASSYGASNSPLHF.

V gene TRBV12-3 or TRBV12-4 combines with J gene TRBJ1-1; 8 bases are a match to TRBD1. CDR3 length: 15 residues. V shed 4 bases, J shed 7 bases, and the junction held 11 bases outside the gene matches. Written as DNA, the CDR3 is TGTGCCAGCAGTTCTTACCCCGGGACAGGTGATGAAGCTTTCTTT. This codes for CASSSYPGTGDEAFF.

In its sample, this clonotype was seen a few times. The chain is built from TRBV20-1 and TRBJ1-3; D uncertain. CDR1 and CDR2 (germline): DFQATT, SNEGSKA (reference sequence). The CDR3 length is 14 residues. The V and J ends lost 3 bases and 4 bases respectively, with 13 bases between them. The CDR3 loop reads CSARSGSRGNTIYF. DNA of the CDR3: TGCAGTGCTAGGTCCGGCAGCCGGGGAAACACCATATATTTT.

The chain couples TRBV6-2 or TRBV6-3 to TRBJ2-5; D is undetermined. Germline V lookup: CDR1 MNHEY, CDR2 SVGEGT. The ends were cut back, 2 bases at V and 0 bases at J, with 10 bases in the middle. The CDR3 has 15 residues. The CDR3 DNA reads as TGTGCCAGCAGTTACGGAGCGAAATACCAAGAGACCCAGTACTTC. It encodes CASSYGAKYQETQYF.

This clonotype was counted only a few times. The CDR3 is CSARPGGAEGYTF. DNA for the CDR3: TGCAGTGCTAGACCCGGGGGCGCGGAAGGCTACACCTTC. The chain recombines TRBV20-1 with TRBJ1-2, with D perhaps TRBD1 (6 bases). Trimming removed 2 bases at V and 8 bases at J, with 15 bases between. The length of the CDR3 is 13 residues. CDR1 is DFQATT, CDR2 SNEGSKA, per germline (reference sequence).

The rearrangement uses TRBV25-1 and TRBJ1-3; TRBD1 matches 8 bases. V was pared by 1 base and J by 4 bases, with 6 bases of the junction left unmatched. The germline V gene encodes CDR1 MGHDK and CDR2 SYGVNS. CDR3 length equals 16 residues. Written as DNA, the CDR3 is TGTGCCAGCAGTGAATTGGCAGGGGGCTCAGGAAACACCATATATTTT. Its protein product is CASSELAGGSGNTIYF.

CDR3 protein: CSARDFVQTNNEQFF. The DNA for the CDR3 is TGCAGTGCTAGAGATTTTGTCCAGACGAACAATGAGCAGTTCTTC. The chain joins TRBV20-1 to TRBJ2-1; D unresolved. The CDR3 consists of 15 residues. The germline V gene has CDR1 DFQATT and CDR2 SNEGSKA (reference sequence). V was clipped by 0 bases and J by 5 bases, with 14 bases between them.

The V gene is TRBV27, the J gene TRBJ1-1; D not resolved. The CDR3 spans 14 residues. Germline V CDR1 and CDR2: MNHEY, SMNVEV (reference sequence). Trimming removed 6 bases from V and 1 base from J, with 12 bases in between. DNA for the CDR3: TGTGCCAGCAGAAAAGATCTCAAGAACACTGAAGCTTTCTTT. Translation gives CASRKDLKNTEAFF.

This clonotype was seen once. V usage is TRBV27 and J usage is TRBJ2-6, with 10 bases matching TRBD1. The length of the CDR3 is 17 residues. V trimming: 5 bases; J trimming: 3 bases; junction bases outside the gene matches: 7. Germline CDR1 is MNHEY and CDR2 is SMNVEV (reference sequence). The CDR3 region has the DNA TGTGCCAGCAGTACGCGGACAGGGGGGAGTGGGGCCAACGTCCTGACTTTC. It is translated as CASSTRTGGSGANVLTF.

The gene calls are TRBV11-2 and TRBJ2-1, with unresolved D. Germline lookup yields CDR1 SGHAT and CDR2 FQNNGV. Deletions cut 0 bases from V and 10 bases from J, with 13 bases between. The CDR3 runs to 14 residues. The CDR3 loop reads CASSLDLERKEQFF. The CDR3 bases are TGTGCCAGCAGCTTAGATCTGGAGAGGAAAGAGCAGTTCTTC.

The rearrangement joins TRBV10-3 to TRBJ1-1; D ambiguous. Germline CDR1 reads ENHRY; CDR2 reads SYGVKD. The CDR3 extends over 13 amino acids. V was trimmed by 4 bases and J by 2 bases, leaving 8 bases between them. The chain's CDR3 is CAISGDGNTEAFF. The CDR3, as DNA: TGTGCCATCAGTGGTGACGGAAACACTGAAGCTTTCTTT.

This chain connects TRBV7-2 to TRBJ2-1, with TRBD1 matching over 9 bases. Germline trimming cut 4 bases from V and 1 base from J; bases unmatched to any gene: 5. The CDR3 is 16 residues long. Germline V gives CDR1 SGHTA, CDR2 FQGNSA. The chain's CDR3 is CASSSGTGWSYNEQFF. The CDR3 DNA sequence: TGTGCCAGCAGCTCGGGGACAGGGTGGTCCTACAATGAGCAGTTCTTC. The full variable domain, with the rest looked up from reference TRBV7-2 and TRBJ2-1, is GAGVSQSPSNKVTEKGKDVELRCDPISGHTALYWYRQSLGQGLEFLIYFQGNSAPDKSGLPSDRFSAERTGGSVSTLTIQRTQQEDSAVYLCASSSGTGWSYNEQFFGPGTRLTVL.

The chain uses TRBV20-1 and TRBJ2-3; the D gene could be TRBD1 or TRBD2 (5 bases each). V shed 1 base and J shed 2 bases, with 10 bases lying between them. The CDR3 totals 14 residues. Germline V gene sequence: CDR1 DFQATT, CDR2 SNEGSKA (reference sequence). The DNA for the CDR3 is TGCAGTGCTAGAGCGAGGGGATCCACAGATACGCAGTATTTT. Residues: CSARARGSTDTQYF.

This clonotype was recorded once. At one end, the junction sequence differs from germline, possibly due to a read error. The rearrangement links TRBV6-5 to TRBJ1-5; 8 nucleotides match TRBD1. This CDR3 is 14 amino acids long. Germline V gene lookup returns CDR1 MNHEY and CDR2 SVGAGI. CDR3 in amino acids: CAGSYDRGGQPQHF. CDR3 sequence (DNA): TGTGCCGGCAGCTACGACAGGGGTGGGCAGCCCCAGCATTTT.

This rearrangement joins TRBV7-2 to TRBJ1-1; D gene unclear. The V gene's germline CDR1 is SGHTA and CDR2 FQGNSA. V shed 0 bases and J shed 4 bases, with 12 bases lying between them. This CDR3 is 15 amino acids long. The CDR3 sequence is CASSLAREGRTEAFF. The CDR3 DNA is TGTGCCAGCAGCTTAGCGCGGGAGGGCCGCACTGAAGCTTTCTTT.

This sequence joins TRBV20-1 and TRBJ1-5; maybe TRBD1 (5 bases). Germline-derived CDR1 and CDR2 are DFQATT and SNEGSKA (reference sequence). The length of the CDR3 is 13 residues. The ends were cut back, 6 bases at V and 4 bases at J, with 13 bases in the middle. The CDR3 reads CSALSGGNQPQHF. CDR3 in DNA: TGCAGTGCCCTTAGCGGGGGGAATCAGCCCCAGCATTTT.

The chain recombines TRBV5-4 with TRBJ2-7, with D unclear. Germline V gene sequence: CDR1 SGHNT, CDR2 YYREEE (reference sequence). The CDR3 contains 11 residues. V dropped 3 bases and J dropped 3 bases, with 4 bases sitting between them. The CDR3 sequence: CASSSLYEQYF. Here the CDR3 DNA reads TGTGCCAGCAGCTCTCTCTACGAGCAGTACTTC.

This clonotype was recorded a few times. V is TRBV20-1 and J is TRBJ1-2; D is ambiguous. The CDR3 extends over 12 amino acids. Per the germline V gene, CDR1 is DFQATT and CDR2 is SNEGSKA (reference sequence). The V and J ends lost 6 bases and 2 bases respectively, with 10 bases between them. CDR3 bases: TGCAGTGCCTCAACAGACAACTATGGCTACACCTTC. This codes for CSASTDNYGYTF.